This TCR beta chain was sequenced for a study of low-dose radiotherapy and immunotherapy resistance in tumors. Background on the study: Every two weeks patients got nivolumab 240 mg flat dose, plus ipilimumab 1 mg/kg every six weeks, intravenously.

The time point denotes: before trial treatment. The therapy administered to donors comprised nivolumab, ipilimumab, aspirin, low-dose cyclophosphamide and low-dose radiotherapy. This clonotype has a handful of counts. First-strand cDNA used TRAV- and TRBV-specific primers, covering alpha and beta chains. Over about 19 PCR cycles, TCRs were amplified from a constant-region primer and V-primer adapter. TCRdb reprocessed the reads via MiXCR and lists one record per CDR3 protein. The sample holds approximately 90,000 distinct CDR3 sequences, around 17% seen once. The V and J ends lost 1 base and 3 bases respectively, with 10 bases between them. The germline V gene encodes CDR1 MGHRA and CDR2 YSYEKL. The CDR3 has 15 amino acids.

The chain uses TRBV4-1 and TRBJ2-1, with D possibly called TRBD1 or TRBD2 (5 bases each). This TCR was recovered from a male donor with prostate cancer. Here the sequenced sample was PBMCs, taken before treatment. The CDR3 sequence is CASSQVVGVYNEQFF. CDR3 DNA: TGCGCCAGCAGCCAAGTTGTGGGGGTCTACAATGAGCAGTTCTTC.